Listed here is a single T cell receptor beta chain. The antigen remains unidentified. The sample belongs to a study of cytomegalovirus exposure and HLA in healthy donors. General study points: The classifier was said to identify cytomegalovirus status with high specificity and sensitivity. In most subjects, TCR beta sequences reportedly gave accurate predictions of HLA-A and HLA-B alleles. The study labeled 170 or so TCR beta chains cytomegalovirus-associated. At a 0.05 false discovery rate, a later analysis found over 15,000 TCR beta sequences to be associated with HLA alleles.

PCR used 60 Vbeta primers and 13 Jbeta primers. Some clones are missing from TCRdb's copy, which holds only in-frame ones; the method was immunoSEQ multiplex PCR. The sample lists about 120,000 clones; more than 70% were seen once. The V gene's germline CDR1 is SGDLS and CDR2 YYNGEE. The CDR3 is 15 residues long. V shed 3 bases and J shed 1 base, with 13 bases lying between them. The receptor's source is a man aged 25-45 years in good health and CMV-seronegative. V is TRBV9 and J is TRBJ1-1; the D gene is possibly TRBD1 (6 bases). Sequencing was done on a sample of PBMCs. CDR3 nucleotide sequence: TGTGCCAGCAGCGGATTACAGGGTGGGAACACTGAAGCTTTCTTT. It specifies CASSGLQGGNTEAFF.